This T cell receptor (beta chain) was captured by sequencing in a study of T cells after yellow fever vaccination. Study context: The SMART-Seq v4 Ultra Low Input method served to prepare the low-cell-number fractions.

Study-wide results and caveats: A faster peak, day 5 versus 15, was reached by the weaker secondary response. Primary-vaccination clones mostly resurfaced post-booster (less than 98% CD4, approximately 90% CD8).

V gave up 4 bases and J gave up 13 bases; unmatched junction bases: 9. This CDR3 is 13 amino acids long. The germline gives CDR1 LGHNA, CDR2 YSLEER. By 5'RACE template switching, TCR cDNA was produced, with a universal primer site and UMIs added in the process. One entry per CDR3 protein results from TCRdb running MiXCR on the 5' RACE reads. The table records 610,000 or so distinct CDR3 sequences, 9% to 15% of them present only once. Concerning this clonotype itself: Its target is not known.

The chain couples TRBV4-3 to TRBJ2-1; 8 bases are a match to TRBD2. The clonotype was recovered from a man between 25 and 39 years old who received the YFV17D yellow fever vaccine. The source was PBMCs, collected on the day of the yellow fever booster vaccination. CDR3 DNA: TGCGCCAGCAGCCGCGAACGGGAGGGCCCACAGTTCTTC. Translation: CASSREREGPQFF.